This T cell receptor beta chain was sequenced during a study of Ad26.COV2.S vaccination and SARS-CoV-2 variants. Study background: Each vaccinee took Ad26.COV2.S intramuscularly, once or twice 56 days apart.

Germline-derived CDR1 and CDR2 are MNHEY and SVGEGT. The length of the CDR3 is 19 residues. V shed 6 bases, J shed 3 bases, and the junction held 19 bases outside the gene matches. Treatment given: around 19 received Ad26.COV2.S at low or high dose, single or two shots; roughly 5 received placebo; per-sample allocation not given. Sampling occurred on day 63 after the first vaccine or placebo injection. Only in-frame clones appear in the TCRdb table, and some are missing; sequencing was by immunoSEQ multiplex PCR. This sample has approximately 480,000 clones; around nine tenths occur once, and the top ten carry 13%.

This specimen consisted of peripheral blood, obtained in a trial of Ad26.COV2.S vaccine versus placebo. The chain joins TRBV6-2 or TRBV6-3 to TRBJ2-2; 7 bases are a match to TRBD1. The receptor comes from a person aged 18-65 years who received the Ad26.COV2.S COVID-19 vaccine or a placebo. The CDR3 DNA reads as TGTGCCAGCAGCCAACCTCCGGGACAGCTAACATATTACACCGGGGAGCTGTTTTTT. This gives the protein CASSQPPGQLTYYTGELFF.